One T cell receptor beta chain is described in this entry. These data originate in a study of T cells after posttransplantation cyclophosphamide. A marrow graft followed busulfan-fludarabine conditioning, with cyclophosphamide on days +3 and +4. The method was immunoSEQ multiplex PCR; TCRdb's version includes in-frame clones alone and lacks a portion of them. The sample lists 20,000 to 25,000 clones; roughly 90% were seen once. This CDR3 has 13 amino acids. CDR1 is SGHRS and CDR2 is YFSETQ in the germline V gene. Trimming took 2 bases from V and 7 from J, leaving 7 bases between them. This receptor was identified in a female patient under 45 who received an allogeneic stem cell transplant from an unrelated donor, was CMV-positive, and had no GVHD. The graft donor may be the source of some T cells. V usage is TRBV5-1 and J usage is TRBJ1-6, with D possibly matching TRBD1 (5 bases). Sequenced here: PBMCs, sampled after allogeneic stem cell transplant with posttransplant cyclophosphamide. CDR3 in amino acids: CASSFDRNSPLHF. CDR3 coding DNA: TGCGCCAGCAGCTTTGACAGAAATTCACCCCTCCACTTT.